These T cell receptor beta chains were read from a single sample in a study of control samples from healthy donors and cancer patients. The table came from immunoSEQ multiplex PCR; TCRdb's copy has only in-frame clones and leaves some out. The sample includes about 180,000 clones, over 85% of them seen just once. Sequences were obtained from blood. The receptors originated from a man between 25 and 39 years old in good health. Both conserved end residues are part of each CDR3. A D gene is named only where the DNA matches it firmly. Expanded clones get a size class; other rows say once, few or many, or leave the size out.

j_call | v_call | d_call | clone_size | cdr3_nt | cdr3_aa
TRBJ1-1 | TRBV11-2 | NA | NA | TGTGCCAGCAGCTCAACCGGGACGGTTAATCCTGAAGCTTTCTTT | CASSSTGTVNPEAFF
TRBJ1-1 | TRBV6-5 | NA | NA | TGTGCCAGCAGTTCAGTGAGTTTGAACACTGAAGCTTTCTTT | CASSSVSLNTEAFF
TRBJ1-5 | TRBV2 | NA | NA | TGTGCCAGCCGAGAGGTACATAGCAATCAGCCCCAGCATTTT | CASREVHSNQPQHF
TRBJ2-7 | TRBV25-1 | TRBD1 | NA | TGTGCCAGCAGCTGGGACAGGGTAGACGAGCAGTACTTC | CASSWDRVDEQYF
TRBJ2-7 | TRBV19 | NA | NA | TGTGCCAGTAGTATACTATCCGGGGCCTACGAGCAGTACTTC | CASSILSGAYEQYF
TRBJ1-2 | TRBV30 | NA | NA | TGTGCCTGGAGTGATTGGACAGCGACCTATGGCTACACCTTC | CAWSDWTATYGYTF
TRBJ2-7 | TRBV10-1 | NA | NA | TGCGCCAGCAGTGAGGGTCTGGGAACGCCCTACGAGCAGTACTTC | CASSEGLGTPYEQYF
TRBJ2-2 | TRBV5-4 | NA | NA | TGTGCCACCACCGATGGGACTCTTAAAAACACCGGGGAGCTGTTTTTT | CATTDGTLKNTGELFF
TRBJ2-7 | TRBV27 | NA | NA | TGTGCCAGCAGTTTATCCGGCTCTACCCCCGTTTACGAGCAGTACTTC | CASSLSGSTPVYEQYF
TRBJ2-3 | TRBV6-5 | TRBD2 | NA | TGTGCCAGCAGTTACCGTGGGCGGGAGCCCACAGATACGCAGTATTTT | CASSYRGREPTDTQYF
TRBJ2-5 | TRBV6-5 | NA | NA | TGTGCCAGCAGCTACAGGGGAGGCGAGACCCAGTACTTC | CASSYRGGETQYF
TRBJ2-7 | TRBV6-5 | NA | NA | TGTGCCAGCCCACCGACGCGAGGTCACGAGCAGTACTTC | CASPPTRGHEQYF
TRBJ2-7 | TRBV5-5 | NA | NA | TGTGCCAGCAGCAACGGACCAGTTAGCGGAGCTTACGAGCAGTACTTC | CASSNGPVSGAYEQYF
TRBJ1-1 | TRBV7-8 | TRBD1 | NA | TGTGCCAGCAGCGAAAGACAGGGAGCCACTGAAGCTTTCTTT | CASSERQGATEAFF
TRBJ1-2 | TRBV30 | NA | once | TGTGCCTGGAGTTCGGTGGATGGCTACACCTTC | CAWSSVDGYTF
TRBJ2-7 | TRBV6-5 | NA | NA | TGTGCCAGCAGGGACAGTGGCCCGGAAAGGCAGTACTTC | CASRDSGPERQYF
TRBJ1-4 | TRBV4-1 | NA | NA | TGCGCCAGCAAGAACACCGCAACTAATGAAAAACTGTTTTTT | CASKNTATNEKLFF
TRBJ2-1 | TRBV5-1 | NA | NA | TGCGCCAGCAGCGCAGGGGCGGGAGCCGGCAATGAGCAGTTCTTC | CASSAGAGAGNEQFF
TRBJ2-1 | TRBV27 | NA | NA | TGTGCCAGCAAGGGGGGGACTACCTACAATGAGCAGTTCTTC | CASKGGTTYNEQFF
TRBJ2-7 | TRBV27 | TRBD1 | NA | TGTGCCAGCAGGGGGACAGGGGAGTACGAGCAATACTTC | CASRGTGEYEQYF
TRBJ1-5 | TRBV15 | TRBD1 | once | TGTGCCACCAGCAGAGATCAAAGGACAGGGCTTAGCAATCAGCCCCAGCATTTT | CATSRDQRTGLSNQPQHF
TRBJ1-3 | TRBV7-9 | NA | NA | TGTGCCAGCAGCTCCCAGACAGGCTCTGGAAACACCATATATTTT | CASSSQTGSGNTIYF
TRBJ2-7 | TRBV27 | TRBD2 | NA | TGTGCCAGCAGTAGCCCGGGAGGCGACCCGTTCGAGCAGTACTTC | CASSSPGGDPFEQYF
TRBJ2-2 | TRBV19 | TRBD1 | NA | TGTGCCAGTAGTATCCGGGACAGAACCGGGGAGCTGTTTTTT | CASSIRDRTGELFF
TRBJ1-2 | TRBV10-3 | TRBD1 | NA | TGTGCCATCAGTAACCGACAGGGATTCAACTATGGCTACACCTTC | CAISNRQGFNYGYTF
TRBJ2-1 | TRBV5-1 | NA | NA | TGCGCCAGCATGGCTCGAGATGAGCAGTTCTTC | CASMARDEQFF
TRBJ2-5 | TRBV19 | TRBD1 | once | TGTGCCAGTAGTATTAGGCACAGGGGGCAAGAGACCCAGTACTTC | CASSIRHRGQETQYF
TRBJ2-1 | TRBV28 | TRBD2 | NA | TGTGCCAGCAGTGTATTCCTTCAGCGGGAGGGATACAATGAGCAGTTCTTC | CASSVFLQREGYNEQFF
TRBJ2-7 | TRBV18 | NA | NA | TGTGCCAGCTCTCGCTACTCCGGAAGCTACGAGCAGTACTTC | CASSRYSGSYEQYF
TRBJ1-4 | TRBV14 | NA | NA | TGTGCCAGCAGCCAAGATTACCGGGCCGTGGGGGAAAAACTGTTTTTT | CASSQDYRAVGEKLFF